The rows below give T cell receptor beta chains drawn from one sample of a study of blood T cells in healthy people across ages. From the 5' RACE reads, TCRdb called clonotypes with MiXCR, one entry per CDR3 protein. The sample has about 780,000 distinct CDR3 sequences, 35% to 60% seen once; the top ten hold around 18%. The sequenced sample consisted of blood. Source of these receptors: a man older than 75 in good health. Both conserved end residues are part of each CDR3. The order of the fields is D gene, CDR3 length, clone size, V gene, J gene, CDR3 DNA, CDR3 protein. D genes are given only for firm matches. Some rows mark clone size as missing; the rest say once, few, many or name a class of expanded clone.

>.|14|.|TRBV20-1|TRBJ1-5
TGCAGTGCTATGGAAGGGGCGAGTGGTCAGCCCCAGCATTTT
CSAMEGASGQPQHF
>TRBD2|14|.|TRBV27|TRBJ2-1
TGTGCCAGCAGTCCCCTGCGGGAGCTCTACGAGCAGTTCTTC
CASSPLRELYEQFF
>TRBD1|16|.|TRBV4-2|TRBJ2-6
TGTGCCAGCAGCCAACCTACAGGGGCCGGGGCCAACGTCCTGACTTTC
CASSQPTGAGANVLTF
>.|11|.|TRBV6-5|TRBJ1-1
TGTGCCAGCAGGAGACAGGAGGTAGCTTTCTTT
CASRRQEVAFF
>.|13|medium-sized|TRBV13|TRBJ2-1
TGTGCCAGCAGCTTGGCGGACCCCAATGAGCAGTTCTTC
CASSLADPNEQFF
>TRBD1|15|.|TRBV7-2|TRBJ2-7
TGTGCCAGCAGCCGCGCCGGGACAGGGGACTACGAGCAGTACTTC
CASSRAGTGDYEQYF
>.|15|.|TRBV5-1|TRBJ2-3
TGCGCCAGCAGCTTGGACGGCCACGAAGCGGATACGCAGTATTTT
CASSLDGHEADTQYF
>TRBD2|17|.|TRBV27|TRBJ2-1
TGTGCCAGCAGTCCGCTCCTCGCTAGCGGGCTGTACAATGAGCAGTTCTTC
CASSPLLASGLYNEQFF
>.|14|many|TRBV2|TRBJ2-3
TGTGCCAGCAGTGAATTTCGGGGGTGGGATACGCAGTATTTT
CASSEFRGWDTQYF
>.|14|few|TRBV27|TRBJ2-7
TGTGCCAGCAGTCCCGGACGGGGCTCCTACGAGCAGTACTTC
CASSPGRGSYEQYF
>.|14|.|TRBV7-2|TRBJ1-6
TGTGCCAGCAGCCGGGACGGCTATAATTCACCCCTCCACTTT
CASSRDGYNSPLHF
>.|11|many|TRBV12-3/TRBV12-4|TRBJ2-1
TGTGCCAGCGCCCTGGAAGGGGAGCAGTTCTTC
CASALEGEQFF
>.|16|.|TRBV7-2|TRBJ1-5
TGTGCCAGCAGCTTCCAGGGAATGTATAGCAATCAGCCCCAGCATTTT
CASSFQGMYSNQPQHF
>.|12|.|TRBV15|TRBJ1-1
TGTGCCACCAGCAGTGCCGGTGGTTTAGCTTTCTTT
CATSSAGGLAFF
>.|16|few|TRBV7-2|TRBJ2-7
TGTGCCAGCAGCTTAGCGCAGGCGGGTAGCTCCTACGAGCAGTACTTC
CASSLAQAGSSYEQYF
>TRBD2|15|.|TRBV14|TRBJ2-1
TGTGCCAGCAGCCAAGATCGGACGCGGGAGACGTTTCAGTTCTTC
CASSQDRTRETFQFF
>.|15|once|TRBV24-1|TRBJ2-3
TGTGCCACCAGCAAGCGGGCCCGGAAGGGAGATACGCAGTATTTT
CATSKRARKGDTQYF
>.|17|.|TRBV27|TRBJ2-1
TGTGCCAGCAGTTCCCGGGGTTGCGGGATCTCCTACAATGAGCAGTTCTTC
CASSSRGCGISYNEQFF
>.|10|once|TRBV6-2/TRBV6-3|TRBJ2-3
TGTGCCAGCAGGGGAGATATGCAGTATTTT
CASRGDMQYF
>.|15|.|TRBV5-1|TRBJ2-7
TGCGCCAGCAGCTTCAGGGGGGACTCGGATTACGAGCAGTACTTC
CASSFRGDSDYEQYF
>.|12|few|TRBV7-2|TRBJ2-3
TGTGCCGGTGGCGGGGGCACAGATACGCAGTATTTT
CAGGGGTDTQYF
>.|16|few|TRBV6-1|TRBJ2-3
TGTGCCAGCAGTCGGAGCGGGACACCTAGCACAGATACGCAGTATTTT
CASSRSGTPSTDTQYF
>.|13|.|TRBV12-3/TRBV12-4|TRBJ1-6
TGTGCCAGCAGCCTTACAGGGCGTTCACCCCTCCACTTT
CASSLTGRSPLHF
>TRBD2|18|.|TRBV12-3/TRBV12-4|TRBJ2-1
TGTGCCAGCACCCTGACTAGCGGGGGGACTAGCTCCTACAATGAGCAGTTCTTC
CASTLTSGGTSSYNEQFF
>TRBD2|16|few|TRBV5-1|TRBJ2-5
TGCGCCAGCAGCTTTGGACTAGCGGGAGGGCGAGAGACCCAGTACTTC
CASSFGLAGGRETQYF
>TRBD2|16|.|TRBV7-9|TRBJ2-1
TGTGCCAGCAGCTCAGCCGGGACTAGCGTGTATAATGAGCAGTTCTTC
CASSSAGTSVYNEQFF
>.|13|.|TRBV20-1|TRBJ2-7
TGCAGTGCTACCGACGGAAACTCCTACGAGCAGTACTTC
CSATDGNSYEQYF
>.|13|.|TRBV28|TRBJ2-3
TGTGCCAGCAGGACCATTGCCCCCGATACGCAGTATTTT
CASRTIAPDTQYF
>.|11|few|TRBV12-3/TRBV12-4|TRBJ2-1
TGTGCCAGCAGCCGTCTCGAAGAGCAGTTCTTC
CASSRLEEQFF
>.|15|.|TRBV5-1|TRBJ2-1
TGCGCCAGCAGCCCCGCAGGGGCTTCCTACAATGAGCAGTTCTTC
CASSPAGASYNEQFF
>.|15|.|TRBV18|TRBJ1-6
TGTGCCAGCTCGCCGGAGACAGAGCCTAATTCACCCCTCCACTTT
CASSPETEPNSPLHF
>TRBD2|18|.|TRBV28|TRBJ2-5
TGTGCCAGCAGTTCGCCGGGACTAGCGGGAGATTTAGGAGAGACCCAGTACTTC
CASSSPGLAGDLGETQYF
>.|15|.|TRBV27|TRBJ1-1
TGTGCCAGCAGTCCCACCGGGGGTATGAACACTGAAGCTTTCTTT
CASSPTGGMNTEAFF
>.|15|.|TRBV5-1|TRBJ1-1
TGCGCCAGCAGCTTTGACGGGGTGGGGGCCACTGAAGCTTTCTTT
CASSFDGVGATEAFF
>TRBD1|18|few|TRBV4-1|TRBJ2-3
TGCGCCAGCAGCCAAGCAAGGCAGGGGGCTTATATGCGCGATACGCAGTATTTT
CASSQARQGAYMRDTQYF
>.|13|.|TRBV7-9|TRBJ1-1
TGTGCCAGCAGCTGGGGACAAGACACTGAAGCTTTCTTT
CASSWGQDTEAFF
>TRBD2|15|.|TRBV29-1|TRBJ2-7
TGCAGCGTTGAGAGGGCTAGCGGGAGCCGGTACGAGCAGTACTTC
CSVERASGSRYEQYF
>.|13|.|TRBV12-3/TRBV12-4|TRBJ1-2
TGTGCCAGCAGTCGAGGACCTTCTGGGGGCTACACCTTC
CASSRGPSGGYTF
>TRBD2|14|many|TRBV29-1|TRBJ2-7
TGCAGCGTTGCGACTAGCGGGAGCTCCTACGAGCAGTACTTC
CSVATSGSSYEQYF
>TRBD1|16|.|TRBV29-1|TRBJ2-6
TGCAGCGTTGAAGATCGACAGGGTGCTGGGGCCAACGTCCTGACTTTC
CSVEDRQGAGANVLTF
>.|14|many|TRBV20-1|TRBJ2-7
TGCAGTGCTAGACCCTTGGGCCTTTTCTACGAGCAGTACTTC
CSARPLGLFYEQYF
>TRBD2|16|few|TRBV24-1|TRBJ2-1
TGTGCCACCAGTGACGGCGGACTAGGGAAGTACAATGAGCAGTTCTTC
CATSDGGLGKYNEQFF
>TRBD2|19|.|TRBV9|TRBJ2-4
TGTGCCAGCAGCGTAGATGGGCTAGCGGGAGGGGCAGCCAAAAACATTCAGTACTTC
CASSVDGLAGGAAKNIQYF
>TRBD1|14|.|TRBV30|TRBJ1-4
TGTGCCTGGAGTCCCGGGACAGGGAGTGAAAAACTGTTTTTT
CAWSPGTGSEKLFF
>.|14|many|TRBV6-5|TRBJ2-7
TGTGCCAGCAGATTAACTAGGGAGCGGGCCGAGCAGTACTTC
CASRLTRERAEQYF
>.|16|.|TRBV6-5|TRBJ2-1
TGTGCCGGCAGCTTTACAATAAGACCCTCGAACAATGAGCAGTTCTTC
CAGSFTIRPSNNEQFF
>.|13|.|TRBV20-1|TRBJ2-7
TGCAGTGCTAGAGATCGAAGGACCTACGAGCAGTACTTC
CSARDRRTYEQYF
>.|14|.|TRBV24-1|TRBJ2-7
TGTGCCACCAGTGATGCGGGACAGAACTACGAGCAGTACTTC
CATSDAGQNYEQYF